These 15 T cell receptor beta chains were all obtained from the same sample, sequenced in a study of blood T cell repertoires in COVID-19. Libraries were prepared by immunoSEQ multiplex PCR; TCRdb keeps only in-frame clonotypes and omits some of them. The sample gives 280,000 or so clones, 90% of which show up once; roughly 1.6% is in the top ten. The sample comprised PBMCs or T cells enriched from blood (not recorded which). The receptor source for this set is a woman aged 18-29 years with acute COVID-19.

The chain joins TRBV6-2 or TRBV6-3 to TRBJ1-5; D is possibly TRBD1 (5 bases). Germline V lookup: CDR1 MNHEY, CDR2 SVGEGT. V lost 2 bases to trimming and J lost 7 bases, with 9 bases between them. The CDR3 is 13 residues long. The DNA of the CDR3 is TGTGCCAGCAGTTACCAGGGAATCCAGCCCCAGCATTTT. Encoded protein: CASSYQGIQPQHF.

This chain links TRBV6-6 with TRBJ2-6; tentatively, D is TRBD2 (5 bases). V was trimmed by 6 bases and J by 0 bases, leaving 12 bases between them. In germline, CDR1 is MNHNY, CDR2 SVGAGI (reference sequence). The CDR3 has 16 amino acids. For the CDR3, the DNA is TGTGCCAGCAGCAAGACCGGGAACTCTGGGGCCAACGTCCTGACTTTC. It specifies CASSKTGNSGANVLTF.

The genes are TRBV2 and TRBJ2-7; D not certain. The V and J ends lost 4 bases and 10 bases respectively, with 17 bases between them. Germline V CDR1 and CDR2: SNHLY, FYNNEI. The CDR3 is 13 residues long. The CDR3 loop is CASSGLPASNQYF. CDR3 nucleotide sequence: TGTGCCAGCAGTGGGCTTCCAGCTAGTAATCAGTACTTC.

The V and J genes are TRBV27 and TRBJ2-1; D is uncertain. This CDR3 is 13 amino acids long. The germline V gene has CDR1 MNHEY and CDR2 SMNVEV (reference sequence). The V and J ends lost 6 bases and 2 bases respectively, with 8 bases between them. The CDR3 nucleotides are TGTGCCAGCAGGACTGGTACCTACAATGAGCAGTTCTTC. This gives the protein CASRTGTYNEQFF.

V is TRBV2 and J is TRBJ2-7; perhaps TRBD2 as D (6 bases). Germline CDR1 is SNHLY and CDR2 is FYNNEI. This CDR3 has 12 residues. V gave up 5 bases and J gave up 3 bases, with 8 bases separating them. The CDR3 region is CASSRLGYEQYF. In nucleotides, the CDR3 is TGTGCCAGCAGTCGACTAGGCTACGAGCAGTACTTC.

This clone was seen only a few times. The chain links TRBV28 to TRBJ2-1; TRBD2 is a possible D gene (6 bases). The V and J ends lost 3 bases and 7 bases respectively, with 10 bases between them. CDR1 MDHEN and CDR2 SYDVKM come from the germline V gene. The CDR3 length is 13 residues. The CDR3, as DNA: TGTGCCAGCAGTTTCCCGGGGGTGAATGAGCAGTTCTTC. Its protein is CASSFPGVNEQFF.

The chain couples TRBV18 to TRBJ2-5, with 9 bases lining up with TRBD2. CDR3 length equals 17 residues. The ends lost 0 bases at V and 5 bases at J; junction bases unmatched: 10. Germline-derived CDR1 and CDR2 are KGHSH and LQKENI. CDR3 bases: TGTGCCAGCTCACCACCGGGACTAGCTCCATCACCGGAGACCCAGTACTTC. This codes for CASSPPGLAPSPETQYF.

V and J are TRBV5-1 and TRBJ2-5; D gene uncertain. The germline gives CDR1 SGHRS, CDR2 YFSETQ. Trimming removed 4 bases at V and 5 bases at J, with 15 bases between. The CDR3 sequence is 14 residues long. This CDR3 reads CASSPRSGMETQYF. CDR3 coding DNA: TGCGCCAGCAGCCCCCGGTCGGGTATGGAGACCCAGTACTTC.

V is TRBV5-1 and J is TRBJ2-7; D is perhaps TRBD1 (6 bases). The germline V and J ends were trimmed by 2 bases and 0 bases, with 9 bases remaining between them. From germline, CDR1 is SGHRS and CDR2 YFSETQ. CDR3 length: 14 amino acids. CDR3 nucleotides: TGCGCCAGCAGCTTCGACAGGAGCTCCTACGAGCAGTACTTC. Amino acid sequence: CASSFDRSSYEQYF.

The chain joins TRBV11-2 to TRBJ2-1; 7 nucleotides agree with TRBD2. V dropped 4 bases and J dropped 3; count of bases not matched to a gene: 6. Germline loops: CDR1 SGHAT, CDR2 FQNNGV. This CDR3 is built from 15 residues. The CDR3 region is CASSSGLELYNEQFF. The CDR3 bases are TGTGCCAGCAGCTCAGGACTAGAACTCTACAATGAGCAGTTCTTC.

The J gene is TRBJ1-3, the V gene TRBV7-9; no clear D gene. Germline V CDR1 and CDR2: SEHNR, FQNEAQ (reference sequence). V lost 7 bases and J 0 bases, leaving 10 bases between the germline ends. This CDR3 is 14 amino acids long. CDR3 sequence: CASTETTSGNTIYF. CDR3 in DNA: TGTGCCAGCACTGAGACTACCTCTGGAAACACCATATATTTT.

The genes are TRBV6-5 and TRBJ1-3; 7 nucleotides line up with TRBD1. Trimming cost V 10 bases and J 0 bases; bases outside gene matches: 9. CDR3 length: 15 residues. The germline gives CDR1 MNHEY, CDR2 SVGAGI. This CDR3 reads CANRQGFFSGNTIYF. CDR3 DNA sequence: TGTGCCAACAGACAGGGTTTCTTCTCTGGAAACACCATATATTTT.

In its sample, this clone was seen once. This chain connects TRBV28 to TRBJ2-1; 9 nucleotides align to TRBD1. After removal of 7 bases from V and 5 bases from J, the junction contained 9 bases not matched to a gene. Germline values: CDR1 MDHEN, CDR2 SYDVKM. The CDR3 spans 15 residues. The CDR3 coding sequence is TGTGCCAGCAACCTACAGGGGGCGTATGACAATGAGCAGTTCTTC. Protein: CASNLQGAYDNEQFF. The full variable domain, its missing parts supplied by reference TRBV28 and TRBJ2-1, is DVKVTQSSRYLVKRTGEKVFLECVQDMDHENMFWYRQDPGLGLRLIYFSYDVKMKEKGDIPEGYSVSREKKERFSLILESASTNQTSMYLCASNLQGAYDNEQFFGPGTRLTVL.

V gene TRBV29-1 combines with J gene TRBJ2-7; perhaps TRBD1 as D (5 bases). The germline V and J ends were trimmed by 7 bases and 5 bases, with 12 bases remaining between them. The CDR3 runs to 11 residues. In germline, CDR1 is SQVTM, CDR2 ANQGSEA. CDR3 in amino acids: CSGTILNEQYF. The CDR3 DNA reads TGCAGCGGGACAATCCTAAACGAGCAGTACTTC.

The chain recombines TRBV29-1 with TRBJ2-3; TRBD2 aligns across 13 bases. Germline trimming cut 3 bases from V and 4 bases from J; bases unmatched to any gene: 13. The length of the CDR3 is 18 residues. Germline loops: CDR1 SQVTM, CDR2 ANQGSEA. CDR3: CSVEKRVTSGRRADTQYF. The CDR3 coding sequence is TGCAGCGTTGAGAAGAGGGTGACTAGCGGGAGGAGGGCAGATACGCAGTATTTT.